This T cell receptor beta chain originates from a study of human T cells and chemical hapten exposure. This clonotype was picked up a small number of times. Its antigen is as yet unknown. MiXCR, run by TCRdb on the RACE reads, gives a single entry per CDR3 protein. The data contain about 120,000 distinct CDR3 sequences, around an eighth of them singletons. Time point noted: pre-sensitization, week 0. The treatment denotes: therapeutic diphenylcyclopropenone sensitization with weekly scalp DPC. Findings of the study overall: Versus controls, significantly more large CDR3 similarity clusters arose from expanded TCRs.

The TCR originated in a woman aged 18-30 years with alopecia areata. Some clones in this sample may be carry-over from other donors' samples. Specimen: whole blood, collected in connection with sensitization to the hapten diphenylcyclopropenone (DPC).

The CDR3 reads CSARELATGYNEQFF. CDR3 nucleotide sequence: TGCAGTGCTAGAGAACTAGCGACCGGCTACAATGAGCAGTTCTTC. The V gene is TRBV20-1, the J gene TRBJ2-1, with 7 bases identical to TRBD2. The germline V gene has CDR1 DFQATT and CDR2 SNEGSKA (reference sequence). The ends lost 0 bases at V and 3 bases at J; junction bases unmatched: 5. This CDR3 is built from 15 residues.